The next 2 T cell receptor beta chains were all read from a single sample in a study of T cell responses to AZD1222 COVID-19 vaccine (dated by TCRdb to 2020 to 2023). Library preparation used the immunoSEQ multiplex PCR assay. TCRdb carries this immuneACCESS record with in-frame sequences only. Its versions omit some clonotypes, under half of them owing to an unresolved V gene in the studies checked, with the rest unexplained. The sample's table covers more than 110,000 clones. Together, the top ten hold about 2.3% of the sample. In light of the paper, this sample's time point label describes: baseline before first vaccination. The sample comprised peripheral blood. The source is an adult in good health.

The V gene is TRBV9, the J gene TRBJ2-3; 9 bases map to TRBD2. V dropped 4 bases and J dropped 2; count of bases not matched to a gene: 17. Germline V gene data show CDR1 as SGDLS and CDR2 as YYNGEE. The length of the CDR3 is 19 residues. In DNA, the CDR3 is TGTGCCAGCAGCACTCCCCTCGAGGGGGCTAGCGGGGCCACAGATACGCAGTATTTT. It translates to CASSTPLEGASGATDTQYF. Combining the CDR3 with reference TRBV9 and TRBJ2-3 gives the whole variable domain DSGVTQTPKHLITATGQRVTLRCSPRSGDLSVYWYQQSLDQGLQFLIQYYNGEERAKGNILERFSAQQFPDLHSELNLSSLELGDSALYFCASSTPLEGASGATDTQYFGPGTRLTVL.

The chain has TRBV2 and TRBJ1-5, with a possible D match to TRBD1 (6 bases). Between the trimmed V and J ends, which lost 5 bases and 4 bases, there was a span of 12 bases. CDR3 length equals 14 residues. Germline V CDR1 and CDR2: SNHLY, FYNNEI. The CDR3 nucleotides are TGTGCCAGCAGTAGATGGACAGAGAATCAGCCCCAGCATTTT. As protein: CASSRWTENQPQHF.